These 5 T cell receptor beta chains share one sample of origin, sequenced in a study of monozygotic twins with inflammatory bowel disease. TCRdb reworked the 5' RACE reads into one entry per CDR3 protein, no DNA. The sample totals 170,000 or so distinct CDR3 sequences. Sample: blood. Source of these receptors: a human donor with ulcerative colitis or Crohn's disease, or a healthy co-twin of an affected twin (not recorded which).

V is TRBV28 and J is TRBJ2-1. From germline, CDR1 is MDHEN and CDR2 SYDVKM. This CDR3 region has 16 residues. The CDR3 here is CASSFQIDTTYNEQFF.

CDR3 sequence reads: CASSPRALTSDTQYF. This chain links TRBV12-3 or TRBV12-4 with TRBJ2-3; checking the TCRdb D call of TRBD2 is not possible without DNA. The CDR3 contains 15 residues.

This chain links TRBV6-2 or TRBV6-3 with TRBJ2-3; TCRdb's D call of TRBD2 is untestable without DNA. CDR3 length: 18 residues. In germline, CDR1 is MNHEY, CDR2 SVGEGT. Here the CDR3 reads CASSYKAGGPTSTDMQYF.

The CDR3 spells CASRRGQGPYSNQPQHF. The J gene is TRBJ1-5, the V gene TRBV6-1; TCRdb outputs TRBD1, but without DNA this stays unchecked. Looked up from germline, CDR1 is MNHNS and CDR2 is SASEGT. This CDR3 is 17 amino acids long.

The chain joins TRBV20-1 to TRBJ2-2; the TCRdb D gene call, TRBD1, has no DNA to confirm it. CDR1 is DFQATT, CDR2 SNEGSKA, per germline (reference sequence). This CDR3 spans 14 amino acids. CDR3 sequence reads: CSARDRAGTGELFF.